These 21 T cell receptor beta chains were all obtained from the same sample, sequenced in a study of CD8 T cells in Susac syndrome (dated by TCRdb to the late 2010s). The library was made by the immunoSEQ multiplex PCR assay. RNA was extracted with the RNeasy kit and about 0.5 to 1 ug was reverse transcribed using random hexamers. TCRdb's own reprocessing of the public reads used fastp at Q25 and MiXCR and kept productive beta chains. Records with the same CDR3 protein are collapsed into one entry carrying the most frequent genes and DNA. This sample has some 300,000 distinct CDR3 sequences in its table, and roughly 84% of those were observed once. Of the sample, approximately 0.12% is held by the ten largest clones. Source material: CD8+ T cells from PBMCs. Every receptor here comes from a human donor with multiple sclerosis.

The chain carries TRBV11-2 and TRBJ2-7; D possibly matches TRBD1 or TRBD2 (5 bases each). V was clipped by 3 bases and J by 2 bases, with 20 bases between them. CDR3 length: 17 amino acids. CDR1 is SGHAT and CDR2 is FQNNGV in the germline V gene. The CDR3 region has the DNA TGTGCCAGCAGCTTTTGGGACGGGATGACCCTCCCCTACGAGCAGTACTTC. Amino acids: CASSFWDGMTLPYEQYF. Based on the CDR3 plus reference TRBV11-2 and TRBJ2-7, the full variable domain is EAGVAQSPRYKIIEKRQSVAFWCNPISGHATLYWYQQILGQGPKLLIQFQNNGVVDDSQLPKDRFSAERLKGVDSTLKIQPAKLEDSAVYLCASSFWDGMTLPYEQYFGPGTRLTVT.

The V call is TRBV3-1, the J call TRBJ1-3; TRBD1 matches 7 bases. The CDR3 sequence is 15 residues long. The germline CDR1 and CDR2 sequences are LGHDT and YNNKEL (reference sequence). V dropped 0 bases and J dropped 4; count of bases not matched to a gene: 3. The CDR3 DNA is TGTGCCAGCAGCCAAGAACTGGGACAGGGAAACACCATATATTTT. It encodes CASSQELGQGNTIYF.

CDR3 DNA sequence: TGTGCCAGCAGTTCGGAGAACAGGGTTCATGAAAAACTGTTTTTT. Translated: CASSSENRVHEKLFF. This chain links TRBV28 with TRBJ1-4; the D gene is possibly TRBD1 (6 bases). Trimming took off 4 bases at V and 6 bases at J, with 15 bases between the two ends. Germline loops: CDR1 MDHEN, CDR2 SYDVKM. This CDR3 has 15 residues.

V and J are TRBV20-1 and TRBJ1-2, with D unresolved. The CDR3 extends over 11 amino acids. V lost 5 bases, J lost 4 bases, and 8 bases lay in between. Germline assignment: CDR1 DFQATT and CDR2 SNEGSKA (reference sequence). CDR3: CSAPGIYGYTF. DNA for the CDR3: TGCAGTGCTCCGGGGATCTATGGCTACACCTTC.

The J gene is TRBJ2-5, the V gene TRBV12-3 or TRBV12-4, with 7 bases identical to TRBD1. The V gene end was trimmed by 7 bases and the J gene end by 2 bases; junction bases not matched to a gene: 10. CDR3 size: 15 residues. The CDR3 DNA follows: TGTGCCAGCACCGGAGACAGGGAACGTCAAGAGACCCAGTACTTC. Protein sequence: CASTGDRERQETQYF.

V usage is TRBV12-5 and J usage is TRBJ2-7; D remains unclear. V lost 4 bases and J 1 base, leaving 5 bases between the germline ends. The CDR3 extends over 12 amino acids. The germline V gene has CDR1 LGHNT and CDR2 FRNRAP. Here the CDR3 DNA reads TGTGCTAGTGGTTCCGAGTCCTACGAGCAGTACTTC. It is translated as CASGSESYEQYF.

The DNA for the CDR3 is TGTGCCAGCAGCGTGGCGGAGAGCTGGCGAATCAAAGAGACCCAGTACTTC. It translates to CASSVAESWRIKETQYF. The chain recombines TRBV9 with TRBJ2-5; the D is unclear. This CDR3 is built from 17 residues. Germline V gives CDR1 SGDLS, CDR2 YYNGEE. V shed 2 bases and J shed 3 bases, with 20 bases lying between them.

This chain connects TRBV28 to TRBJ2-5; 8 bases map to TRBD1. From germline, CDR1 is MDHEN and CDR2 SYDVKM. The CDR3 spans 18 residues. Trimming removed 3 bases from V and 3 bases from J; junction bases left unmatched: 15. Written as DNA, the CDR3 is TGTGCCAGCAGTTTCCACACATCGGACAGGGTGGGGGAAGAGACCCAGTACTTC. It encodes CASSFHTSDRVGEETQYF. The whole variable domain, filled in from reference TRBV28 and TRBJ2-5, reads DVKVTQSSRYLVKRTGEKVFLECVQDMDHENMFWYRQDPGLGLRLIYFSYDVKMKEKGDIPEGYSVSREKKERFSLILESASTNQTSMYLCASSFHTSDRVGEETQYFGPGTRLLVL.

The chain uses TRBV9 and TRBJ2-7; D remains ambiguous. The CDR3 runs 14 residues. The V gene lost 4 bases and the J gene lost 2 bases, with 13 bases spanning the gap. From germline, CDR1 is SGDLS and CDR2 YYNGEE. CDR3 residues: CASSPRGVTYEQYF. The CDR3 region has the DNA TGTGCCAGCAGCCCCCGCGGCGTAACCTACGAGCAGTACTTC.

This clonotype came up once. The rearrangement joins TRBV20-1 to TRBJ2-1, with 8 bases fitting TRBD2. This CDR3 has 15 amino acids. CDR1 and CDR2 from the germline V gene are DFQATT and SNEGSKA (reference sequence). The V segment lost 5 bases and the J segment 2 bases; nucleotides outside the gene matches: 8. CDR3 protein: CSAHIAGRAYNEQFF. CDR3 nucleotide sequence: TGCAGTGCTCATATAGCGGGACGGGCCTACAATGAGCAGTTCTTC.

The V call is TRBV7-9, the J call TRBJ2-5; D is undetermined. The CDR3 extends over 11 amino acids. The V gene lost 8 bases and the J gene lost 4 bases, with 8 bases spanning the gap. Germline values: CDR1 SEHNR, CDR2 FQNEAQ (reference sequence). CDR3 coding DNA: TGTGCCAGCGGACCAATAGAGACCCAGTACTTC. Encoded protein: CASGPIETQYF.

The rearrangement links TRBV9 to TRBJ2-3; 10 nucleotides align to TRBD2. This CDR3 comprises 16 residues. Germline-derived CDR1 and CDR2 are SGDLS and YYNGEE. V trimming: 0 bases; J trimming: 7 bases; junction bases outside the gene matches: 8. DNA of the CDR3: TGTGCCAGCAGCGTAGAATCAGCGGGAGGGCCAAATACGCAGTATTTT. Encoded protein: CASSVESAGGPNTQYF.

This clonotype was counted once. V gene TRBV5-1 combines with J gene TRBJ2-3; D not resolved. V lost 4 bases and J 7 bases, leaving 10 bases between the germline ends. The CDR3 runs to 12 residues. Per the germline V gene, CDR1 is SGHRS and CDR2 is YFSETQ. The CDR3 nucleotides are TGCGCCAGCAGCAAGGACCTTTATACGCAGTATTTT. Residues: CASSKDLYTQYF. The variable domain in full, completed from reference TRBV5-1 and TRBJ2-3, reads KAGVTQTPRYLIKTRGQQVTLSCSPISGHRSVSWYQQTPGQGLQFLFEYFSETQRNKGNFPGRFSGRQFSNSRSEMNVSTLELGDSALYLCASSKDLYTQYFGPGTRLTVL.

The rearrangement joins TRBV20-1 to TRBJ1-1, with 7 nucleotides matching TRBD1. V gave up 5 bases and J gave up 5 bases; unmatched junction bases: 5. Germline V lookup: CDR1 DFQATT, CDR2 SNEGSKA (reference sequence). This CDR3 contains 12 residues. CDR3 nucleotide sequence: TGCAGTGCTGGGGGCAGGGGGACTGAAGCTTTCTTT. This encodes CSAGGRGTEAFF.

V gene TRBV6-1 combines with J gene TRBJ2-1; 8 bases are shared with TRBD2. There are 20 residues in the CDR3. Trimming took 1 base from V and 6 from J; bases not matched to a gene: 20. Germline values: CDR1 MNHNS, CDR2 SASEGT. This CDR3 reads CASSEDRGTASGGKGNEQFF. The CDR3 coding sequence is TGTGCCAGCAGTGAAGATCGGGGCACAGCGTCGGGAGGGAAGGGCAATGAGCAGTTCTTC.

The chain joins TRBV7-9 to TRBJ2-7; D is unclear. Germline-derived CDR1 and CDR2 are SEHNR and FQNEAQ (reference sequence). CDR3 length equals 14 residues. V was shortened by 5 bases and J by 2 bases, with 13 bases between the two germline ends. The CDR3 spells CASSPPEYPYEQYF. The DNA for the CDR3 is TGTGCCAGCAGCCCCCCTGAATACCCCTACGAGCAGTACTTC.

V usage is TRBV27 and J usage is TRBJ2-2, with D unclear. This CDR3 is built from 13 residues. Germline V CDR1 and CDR2: MNHEY, SMNVEV (reference sequence). Trimming removed 6 bases from V and 6 bases from J, with 11 bases in between. The CDR3 is CASRVGSPGELFF. DNA for the CDR3: TGTGCCAGCAGAGTAGGCTCCCCCGGGGAGCTGTTTTTT.

The chain recombines TRBV2 with TRBJ2-1; 13 bases line up with TRBD2. Germline assignment: CDR1 SNHLY and CDR2 FYNNEI. V gave up 7 bases and J gave up 7 bases; unmatched junction bases: 4. This CDR3 region has 14 residues. As DNA, the CDR3 is TGTGCCAGCATCGGACTAGCGGGAGAAAATGAGCAGTTCTTC. Its translation is CASIGLAGENEQFF.

The rearrangement joins TRBV3-1 to TRBJ2-1; possibly TRBD1 for D (5 bases). The CDR3 length is 14 residues. Germline CDR1 LGHDT, CDR2 YNNKEL (reference sequence). Trimming pared 0 bases from V and 3 bases from J, leaving 6 bases between. Here the CDR3 DNA reads TGTGCCAGCAGCCAAGAAACAGGCTACAATGAGCAGTTCTTC. Amino acid sequence: CASSQETGYNEQFF.

V usage is TRBV7-6 and J usage is TRBJ2-3, with 15 bases lining up with TRBD2. The CDR3 length is 16 residues. V lost 8 bases, J lost 2 bases, and 5 bases stayed unmatched. Germline V lookup: CDR1 SGHVS, CDR2 FNYEAQ. The CDR3 loop is CASRGLAGGTTDTQYF. The DNA for the CDR3 is TGTGCCAGCCGCGGACTAGCGGGAGGGACCACAGATACGCAGTATTTT.

The chain employs TRBV27 and TRBJ2-1; 9 positions agree with TRBD2. The V gene end was trimmed by 6 bases and the J gene end by 2 bases; junction bases not matched to a gene: 2. Germline CDR1 and CDR2: MNHEY and SMNVEV (reference sequence). CDR3 length: 14 amino acids. The CDR3 spells CASSEREAYNEQFF. CDR3 sequence (DNA): TGTGCCAGCAGCGAGCGGGAGGCCTACAATGAGCAGTTCTTC.